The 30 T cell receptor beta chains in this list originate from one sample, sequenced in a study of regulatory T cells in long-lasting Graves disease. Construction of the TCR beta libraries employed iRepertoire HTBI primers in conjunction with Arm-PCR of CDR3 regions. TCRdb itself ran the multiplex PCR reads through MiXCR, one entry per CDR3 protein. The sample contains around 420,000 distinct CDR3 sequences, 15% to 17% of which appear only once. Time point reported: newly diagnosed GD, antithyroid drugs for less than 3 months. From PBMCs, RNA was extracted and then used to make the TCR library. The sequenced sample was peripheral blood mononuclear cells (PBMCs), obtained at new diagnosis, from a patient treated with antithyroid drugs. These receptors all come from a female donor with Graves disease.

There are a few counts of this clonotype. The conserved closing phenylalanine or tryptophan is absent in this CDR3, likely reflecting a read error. As DNA, the CDR3 is TGTGCCAGCAGCTTAGGTTTGAGCAATCAGCCCCAGCATCTT. It specifies CASSLGLSNQPQHL. The rearrangement uses TRBV7-2 and TRBJ1-5; unclear D gene. This CDR3 is 14 amino acids long. Germline V gene data show CDR1 as SGHTA and CDR2 as FQGNSA. Between the trimmed V and J ends, which lost 1 base and 1 base, there was a span of 5 bases.

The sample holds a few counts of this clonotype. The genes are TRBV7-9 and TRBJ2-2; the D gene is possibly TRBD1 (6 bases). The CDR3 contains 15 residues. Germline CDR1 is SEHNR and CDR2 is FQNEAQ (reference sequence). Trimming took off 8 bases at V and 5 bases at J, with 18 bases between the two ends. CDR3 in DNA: TGTGCCAGCGGCTCCATTTTCACAGGGACCGGGGAGCTGTTTTTT. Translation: CASGSIFTGTGELFF.

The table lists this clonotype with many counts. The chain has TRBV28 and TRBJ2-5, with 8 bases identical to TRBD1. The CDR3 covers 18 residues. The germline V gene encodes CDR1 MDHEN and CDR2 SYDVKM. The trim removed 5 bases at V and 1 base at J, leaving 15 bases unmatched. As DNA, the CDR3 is TGTGCCAGCAGTCCCACTTACGGGACAGGCGCCTCCCAAGAGACCCAGTACTTC. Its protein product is CASSPTYGTGASQETQYF.

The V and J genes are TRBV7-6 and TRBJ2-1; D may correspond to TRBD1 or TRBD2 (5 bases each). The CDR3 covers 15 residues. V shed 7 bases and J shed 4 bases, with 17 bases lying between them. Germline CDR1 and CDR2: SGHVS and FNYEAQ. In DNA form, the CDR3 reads TGTGCCAGCAACCGCGGGTTGGGGGATTACAATGAGCAGTTCTTC. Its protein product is CASNRGLGDYNEQFF. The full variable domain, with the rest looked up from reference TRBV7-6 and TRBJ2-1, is GAGVSQSPRYKVTKRGQDVALRCDPISGHVSLYWYRQALGQGPEFLTYFNYEAQQDKSGLPNDRFSAERPEGSISTLTIQRTEQRDSAMYRCASNRGLGDYNEQFFGPGTRLTVL.

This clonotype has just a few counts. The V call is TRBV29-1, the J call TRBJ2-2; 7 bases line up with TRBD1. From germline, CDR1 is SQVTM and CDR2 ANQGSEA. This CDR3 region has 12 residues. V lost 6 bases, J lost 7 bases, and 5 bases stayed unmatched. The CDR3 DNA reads TGCAGCGTCCCGACAGGGTTCGGGGAGCTGTTTTTT. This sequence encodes CSVPTGFGELFF.

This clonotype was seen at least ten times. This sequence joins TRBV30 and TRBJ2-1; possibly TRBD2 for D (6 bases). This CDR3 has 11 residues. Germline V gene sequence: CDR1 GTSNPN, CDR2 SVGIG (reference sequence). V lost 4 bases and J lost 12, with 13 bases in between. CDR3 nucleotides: TGTGCCTGGATGGAACGGGGGTGGCAGTTCTTC. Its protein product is CAWMERGWQFF.

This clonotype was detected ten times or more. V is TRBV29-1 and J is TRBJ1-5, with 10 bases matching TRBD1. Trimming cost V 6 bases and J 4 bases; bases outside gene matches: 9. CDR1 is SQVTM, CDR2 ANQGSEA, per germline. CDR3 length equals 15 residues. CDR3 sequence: CSVRKGTGANQPQHF. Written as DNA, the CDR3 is TGCAGCGTCCGGAAAGGGACAGGGGCTAATCAGCCCCAGCATTTT.

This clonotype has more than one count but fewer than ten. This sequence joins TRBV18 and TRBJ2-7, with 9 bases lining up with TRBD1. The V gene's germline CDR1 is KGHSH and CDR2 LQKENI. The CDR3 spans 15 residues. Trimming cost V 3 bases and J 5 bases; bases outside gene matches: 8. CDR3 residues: CASSPTGTGLDEQYF. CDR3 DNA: TGTGCCAGCTCACCCACCGGGACAGGGCTTGACGAGCAGTACTTC.

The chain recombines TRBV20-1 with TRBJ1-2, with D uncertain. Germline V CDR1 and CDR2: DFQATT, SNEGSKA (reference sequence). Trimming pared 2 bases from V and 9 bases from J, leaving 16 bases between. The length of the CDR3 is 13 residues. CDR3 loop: CSARFPTTGRYTF. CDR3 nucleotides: TGCAGTGCTAGATTCCCTACCACCGGGCGCTACACCTTC.

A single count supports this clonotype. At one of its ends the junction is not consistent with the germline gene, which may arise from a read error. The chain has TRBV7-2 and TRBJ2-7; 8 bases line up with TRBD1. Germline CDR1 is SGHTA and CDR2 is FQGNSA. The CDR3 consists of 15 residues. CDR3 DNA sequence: TGTGCCTGCAGACTTGACAGGGGCAGGTCCTACGAGCAGTACTTC. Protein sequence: CACRLDRGRSYEQYF.

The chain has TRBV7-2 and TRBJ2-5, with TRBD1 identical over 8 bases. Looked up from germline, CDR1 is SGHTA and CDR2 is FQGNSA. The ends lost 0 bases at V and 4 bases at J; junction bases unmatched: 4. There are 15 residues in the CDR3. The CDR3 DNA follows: TGTGCCAGCAGCTTAGCCTGGACAGGGCGAGAGACCCAGTACTTC. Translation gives CASSLAWTGRETQYF.

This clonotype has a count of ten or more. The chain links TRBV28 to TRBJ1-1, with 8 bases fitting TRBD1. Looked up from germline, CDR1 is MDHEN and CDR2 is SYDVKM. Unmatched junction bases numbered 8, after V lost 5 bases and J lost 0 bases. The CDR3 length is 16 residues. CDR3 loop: CASSPWTGPMNTEAFF. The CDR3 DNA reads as TGTGCCAGCAGTCCATGGACAGGGCCTATGAACACTGAAGCTTTCTTT.

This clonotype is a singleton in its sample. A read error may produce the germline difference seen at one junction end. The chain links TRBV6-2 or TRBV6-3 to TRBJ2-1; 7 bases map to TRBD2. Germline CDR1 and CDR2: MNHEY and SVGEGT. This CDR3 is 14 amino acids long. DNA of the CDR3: TGCGCCAGCAAGGAGGGAGGGCCACCGCGTGAGCAGTTCTTC. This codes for CASKEGGPPREQFF.

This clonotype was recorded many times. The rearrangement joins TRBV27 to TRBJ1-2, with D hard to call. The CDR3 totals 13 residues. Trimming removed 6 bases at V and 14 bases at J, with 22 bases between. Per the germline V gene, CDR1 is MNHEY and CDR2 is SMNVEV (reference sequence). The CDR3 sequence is CASRTQPDGLTTF. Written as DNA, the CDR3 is TGTGCCAGCAGGACCCAGCCGGACGGACTCACTACCTTC.

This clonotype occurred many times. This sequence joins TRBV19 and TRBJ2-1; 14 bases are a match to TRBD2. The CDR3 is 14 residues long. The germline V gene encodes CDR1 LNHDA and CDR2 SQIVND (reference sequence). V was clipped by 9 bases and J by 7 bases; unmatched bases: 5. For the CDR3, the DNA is TGTGCCAGCAGACTAGCGGGAGGGCCGAATGAGCAGTTCTTC. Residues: CASRLAGGPNEQFF. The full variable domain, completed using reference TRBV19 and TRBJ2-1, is DGGITQSPKYLFRKEGQNVTLSCEQNLNHDAMYWYRQDPGQGLRLIYYSQIVNDFQKGDIAEGYSVSREKKESFPLTVTSAQKNPTAFYLCASRLAGGPNEQFFGPGTRLTVL.

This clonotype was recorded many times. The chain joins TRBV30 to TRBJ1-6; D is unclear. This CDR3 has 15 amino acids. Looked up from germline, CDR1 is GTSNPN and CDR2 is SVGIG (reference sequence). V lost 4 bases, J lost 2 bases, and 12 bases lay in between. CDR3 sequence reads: CAWIPSVAYNSPLHF. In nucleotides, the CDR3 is TGTGCCTGGATACCCTCGGTCGCCTATAATTCACCCCTCCACTTT.

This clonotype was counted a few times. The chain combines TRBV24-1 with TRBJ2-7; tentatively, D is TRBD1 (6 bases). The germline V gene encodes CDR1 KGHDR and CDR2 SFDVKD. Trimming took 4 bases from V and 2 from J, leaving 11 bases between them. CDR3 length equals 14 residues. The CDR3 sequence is CATSDRTVPYEQYF. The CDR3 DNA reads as TGTGCCACCAGTGACAGGACAGTTCCCTACGAGCAGTACTTC.

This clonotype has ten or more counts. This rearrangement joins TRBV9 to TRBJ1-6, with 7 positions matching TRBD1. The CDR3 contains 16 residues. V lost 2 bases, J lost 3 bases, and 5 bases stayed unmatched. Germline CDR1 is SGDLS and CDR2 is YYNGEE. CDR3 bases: TGTGCCAGCAGCGTCGACGGGGACAGCTATAATTCACCCCTCCACTTT. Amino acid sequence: CASSVDGDSYNSPLHF.

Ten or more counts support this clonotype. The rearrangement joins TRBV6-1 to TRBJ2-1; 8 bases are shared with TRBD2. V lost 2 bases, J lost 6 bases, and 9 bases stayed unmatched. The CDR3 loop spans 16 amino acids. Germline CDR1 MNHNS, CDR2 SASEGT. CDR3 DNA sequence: TGTGCCAGCAGTGAACCGGGACTAGTAGCCAGCAATGAGCAGTTCTTC. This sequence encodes CASSEPGLVASNEQFF.

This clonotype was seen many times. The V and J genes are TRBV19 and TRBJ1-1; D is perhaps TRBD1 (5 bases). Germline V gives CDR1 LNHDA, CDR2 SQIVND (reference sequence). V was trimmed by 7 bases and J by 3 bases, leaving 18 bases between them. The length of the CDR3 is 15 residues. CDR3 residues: CASTPDTYRDTEAFF. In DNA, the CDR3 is TGTGCCAGTACCCCGGACACTTATCGGGACACTGAAGCTTTCTTT.

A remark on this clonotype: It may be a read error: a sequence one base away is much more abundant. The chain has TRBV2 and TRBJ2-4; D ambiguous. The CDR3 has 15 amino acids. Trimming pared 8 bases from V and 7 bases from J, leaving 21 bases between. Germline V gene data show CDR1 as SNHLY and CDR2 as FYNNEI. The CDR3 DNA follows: TGTGCCAGCGGTAACGGATACCCTATTGAGAACATTCAGTACTTC. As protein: CASGNGYPIENIQYF.

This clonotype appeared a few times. The CDR3 sequence: CASSSRGVGYDSPLHF. DNA for the CDR3: TGTGCCAGCAGTTCCAGGGGGGTTGGTTATGATTCACCCCTCCACTTT. The chain is built from TRBV27 and TRBJ1-6, with TRBD1 matching over 7 bases. CDR1 is MNHEY and CDR2 is SMNVEV in the germline V gene (reference sequence). The CDR3 has 16 residues. V shed 4 bases, J shed 8 bases, and the junction held 11 bases outside the gene matches.

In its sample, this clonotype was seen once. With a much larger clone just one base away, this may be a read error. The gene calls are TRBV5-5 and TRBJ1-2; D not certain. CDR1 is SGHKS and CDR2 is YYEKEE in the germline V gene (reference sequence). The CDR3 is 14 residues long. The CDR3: CTSSSGPGGSGYTF. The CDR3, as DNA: TGTACCAGCAGCTCGGGTCCCGGAGGGTCGGGCTACACCTTC.

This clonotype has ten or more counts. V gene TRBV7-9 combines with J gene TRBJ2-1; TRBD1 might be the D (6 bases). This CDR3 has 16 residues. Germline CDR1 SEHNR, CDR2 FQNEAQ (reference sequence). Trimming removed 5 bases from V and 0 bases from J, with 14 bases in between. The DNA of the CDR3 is TGTGCCAGCAGCCTCGAGCAGGGGTTCTCCTACAATGAGCAGTTCTTC. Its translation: CASSLEQGFSYNEQFF. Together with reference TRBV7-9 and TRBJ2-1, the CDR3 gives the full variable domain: DTGVSQNPRHKITKRGQNVTFRCDPISEHNRLYWYRQTLGQGPEFLTYFQNEAQLEKSRLLSDRFSAERPKGSFSTLEIQRTEQGDSAMYLCASSLEQGFSYNEQFFGPGTRLTVL.

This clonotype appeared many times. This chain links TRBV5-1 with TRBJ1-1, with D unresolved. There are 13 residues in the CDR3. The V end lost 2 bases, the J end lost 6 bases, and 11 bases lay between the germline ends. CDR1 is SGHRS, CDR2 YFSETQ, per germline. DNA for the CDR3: TGCGCCAGCAGCTTTAAGGGAATGGCTGAAGCTTTCTTT. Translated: CASSFKGMAEAFF.

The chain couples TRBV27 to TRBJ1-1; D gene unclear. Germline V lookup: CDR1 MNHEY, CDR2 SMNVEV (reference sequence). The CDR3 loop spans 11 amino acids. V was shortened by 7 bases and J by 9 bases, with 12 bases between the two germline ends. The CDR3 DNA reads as TGTGCCAGCATGGCAGACCAGAAAGCTTTCTTT. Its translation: CASMADQKAFF.

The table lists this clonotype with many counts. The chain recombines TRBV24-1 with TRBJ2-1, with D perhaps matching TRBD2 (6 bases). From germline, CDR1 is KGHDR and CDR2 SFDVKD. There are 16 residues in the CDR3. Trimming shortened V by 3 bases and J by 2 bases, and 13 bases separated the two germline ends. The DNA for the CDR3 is TGTGCCACCAGTGATGGAGCGGGTTACACCTACAATGAGCAGTTCTTC. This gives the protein CATSDGAGYTYNEQFF.

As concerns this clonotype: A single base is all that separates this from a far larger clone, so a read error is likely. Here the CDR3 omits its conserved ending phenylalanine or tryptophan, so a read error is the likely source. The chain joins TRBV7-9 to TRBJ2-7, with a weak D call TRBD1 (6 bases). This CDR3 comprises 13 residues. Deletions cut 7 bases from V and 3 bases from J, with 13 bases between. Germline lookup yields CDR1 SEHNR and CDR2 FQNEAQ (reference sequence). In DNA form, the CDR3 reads TGTGCCAGCAACCGACTACAGGGCTACGAGCAGTACCTC. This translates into CASNRLQGYEQYL.

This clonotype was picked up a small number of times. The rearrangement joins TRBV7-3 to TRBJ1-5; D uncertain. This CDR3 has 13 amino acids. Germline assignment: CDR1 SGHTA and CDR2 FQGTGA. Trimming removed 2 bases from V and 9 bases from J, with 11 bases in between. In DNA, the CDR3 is TGTGCCAGCAGCTTATCTGAGGAACGGCCCCAGCATTTT. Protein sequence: CASSLSEERPQHF.

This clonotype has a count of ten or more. Written as DNA, the CDR3 is TGTGCCAGCAGCTTACGCAGGGGGGAGACTGAAGCTTTCTTT. The encoded protein is CASSLRRGETEAFF. This chain uses TRBV7-3 with TRBJ1-1; 7 bases match TRBD1. The CDR3 runs to 14 residues. Germline loops: CDR1 SGHTA, CDR2 FQGTGA. Trimming took 2 bases from V and 5 from J; bases not matched to a gene: 5.